Listed here are 23 T cell receptor beta chains from one sample, sequenced in a study of blood T cell repertoires in COVID-19. The assay was immunoSEQ multiplex PCR, and TCRdb's table has in-frame clones only and misses some. The table lists about 110,000 clones, about 75% of them singletons. Sequences were obtained from peripheral blood. The receptors derive from an elderly woman with active or convalescent COVID-19.

CDR3 nucleotide sequence: TGTGCCATCAACCTTAGCGGCTACGAGCAGTACTTC. This translates into CAINLSGYEQYF. V usage is TRBV10-3 and J usage is TRBJ2-7, with a possible D match to TRBD2 (6 bases). The CDR3 sequence is 12 residues long. V was trimmed by 7 bases and J by 3 bases, leaving 10 bases between them. CDR1 ENHRY and CDR2 SYGVKD come from the germline V gene.

The chain carries TRBV18 and TRBJ1-1; D ambiguous. Germline CDR1 is KGHSH and CDR2 is LQKENI. Trimming removed 2 bases at V and 5 bases at J, with 9 bases between. CDR3 length: 13 residues. The CDR3 reads CASSPGLTTEAFF. The DNA of the CDR3 is TGTGCCAGCTCACCAGGGCTTACTACTGAAGCTTTCTTT.

The chain has TRBV18 and TRBJ1-2, with unresolved D. Germline assignment: CDR1 KGHSH and CDR2 LQKENI. This CDR3 contains 13 residues. Between the trimmed V and J ends, which lost 3 bases and 6 bases, there was a span of 11 bases. The CDR3 DNA reads as TGTGCCAGCTCACCTTCGGGTATCAATGGCTACACCTTC. It codes for CASSPSGINGYTF. The complete variable domain, with remaining parts taken from reference TRBV18 and TRBJ1-2, reads NAGVMQNPRHLVRRRGQEARLRCSPMKGHSHVYWYRQLPEEGLKFMVYLQKENIIDESGMPKERFSAEFPKEGPSILRIQQVVRGDSAAYFCASSPSGINGYTFGSGTRLTVV.

The rearrangement joins TRBV11-2 to TRBJ2-1, with 9 bases lining up with TRBD2. Trimming took 10 bases from V and 8 from J; bases not matched to a gene: 18. The CDR3 extends over 16 amino acids. Germline V gene lookup returns CDR1 SGHAT and CDR2 FQNNGV. This CDR3 is CATRVGSGGRGHEQFF. CDR3 nucleotide sequence: TGTGCCACCCGGGTAGGGAGCGGCGGGAGGGGCCATGAGCAGTTCTTC.

This chain joins TRBV12-5 and TRBJ2-5; D is ambiguous. V lost 9 bases and J 2 bases, leaving 13 bases between the germline ends. The CDR3 spans 13 residues. Per the germline V gene, CDR1 is LGHNT and CDR2 is FRNRAP. The CDR3 DNA follows: TGTGCTAGGCCTATGAGCCGGCAAGAGACCCAGTACTTC. Its protein product is CARPMSRQETQYF.

This clone was seen a handful of times. The chain is built from TRBV14 and TRBJ2-7, with TRBD1 matching over 7 bases. The CDR3 sequence is 12 residues long. V was clipped by 3 bases and J by 7 bases; unmatched bases: 3. Germline V gene data show CDR1 as SGHDN and CDR2 as FVKESK. DNA for the CDR3: TGTGCCAGCAGCCAGGCAGGGGGAGAGCAGTACTTC. Translated: CASSQAGGEQYF.

The chain employs TRBV5-5 and TRBJ2-1; TRBD2 aligns across 8 bases. CDR1 is SGHKS and CDR2 is YYEKEE in the germline V gene (reference sequence). The V segment lost 0 bases and the J segment 8 bases; nucleotides outside the gene matches: 10. CDR3 length: 16 amino acids. CDR3: CASSLGAGAGPYEQFF. In DNA, the CDR3 is TGTGCCAGCAGCTTGGGAGCGGGAGCCGGGCCCTATGAGCAGTTCTTC.

V and J are TRBV3-1 (or the pseudogene TRBV3-2) and TRBJ2-5; a possible D gene is TRBD2 (6 bases). CDR1 is LGHDT, CDR2 YNNKEL, per germline (reference sequence). CDR3 size: 15 residues. The V and J ends lost 1 base and 3 bases respectively, with 12 bases between them. In DNA, the CDR3 is TGTGCCAGCAGCCAAGTCGGGAGCGGAGAAGAGACCCAGTACTTC. Its protein product is CASSQVGSGEETQYF.

The chain recombines TRBV5-5 with TRBJ1-4; unclear D gene. V lost 1 base, J lost 0 bases, and 10 bases lay in between. Germline V CDR1 and CDR2: SGHKS, YYEKEE (reference sequence). The CDR3 has 16 residues. CDR3 residues: CASSLSARSTNEKLFF. As DNA, the CDR3 is TGTGCCAGCAGCTTGAGCGCCCGCTCAACTAATGAAAAACTGTTTTTT.

This chain joins TRBV19 and TRBJ1-6; 7 positions match TRBD1. Germline V CDR1 and CDR2: LNHDA, SQIVND (reference sequence). The CDR3 is 14 residues long. V gave up 6 bases and J gave up 8 bases; unmatched junction bases: 7. The CDR3 sequence is CASSRQGVDSPLHF. DNA of the CDR3: TGTGCCAGTAGCAGGCAGGGGGTAGATTCACCCCTCCACTTT.

The gene calls are TRBV4-3 and TRBJ2-3; 10 bases match TRBD2. Germline trimming cut 4 bases from V and 6 bases from J; bases unmatched to any gene: 4. Per germline, CDR1 LGHNA and CDR2 YSLEER. CDR3 length: 14 amino acids. The CDR3 DNA follows: TGCGCCAGCAGCCCAGCGGGAGGGTCGGATACGCAGTATTTT. The encoded protein is CASSPAGGSDTQYF.

The gene calls are TRBV29-1 and TRBJ2-3; weak D call: TRBD1 (5 bases). The V gene lost 5 bases and the J gene lost 0 bases, with 15 bases spanning the gap. Germline CDR1 reads SQVTM; CDR2 reads ANQGSEA. The CDR3 consists of 15 residues. The CDR3 DNA follows: TGCAGCGTTTCCCTAGGACACGTAAGCACAGATACGCAGTATTTT. Its translation: CSVSLGHVSTDTQYF.

This chain links TRBV24-1 with TRBJ2-5, with a possible D match to TRBD1 (6 bases). The germline V gene has CDR1 KGHDR and CDR2 SFDVKD. The CDR3 spans 16 residues. Trimming cost V 3 bases and J 5 bases, with 18 bases left between them. The CDR3 nucleotides are TGTGCCACCAGTGATCCGACAGGAGCCGTATTGGAGACCCAGTACTTC. It encodes CATSDPTGAVLETQYF.

The V and J genes are TRBV19 and TRBJ2-7; 11 bases match TRBD2. The trim removed 5 bases at V and 4 bases at J, leaving 7 bases unmatched. The CDR3 is 15 amino acids. Germline values: CDR1 LNHDA, CDR2 SQIVND (reference sequence). Here the CDR3 reads CASSPGGLAEYEQYF. The CDR3 DNA sequence: TGTGCCAGTAGTCCCGGGGGACTAGCGGAGTACGAGCAGTACTTC.

The rearrangement joins TRBV19 to TRBJ1-1, with 7 bases lining up with TRBD1. Looked up from germline, CDR1 is LNHDA and CDR2 is SQIVND (reference sequence). The ends lost 11 bases at V and 3 bases at J; junction bases unmatched: 9. CDR3 length: 13 residues. The CDR3: CAARAGGDTEAFF. The DNA for the CDR3 is TGTGCCGCGAGGGCAGGGGGTGACACTGAAGCTTTCTTT. The variable domain in full, completed from reference TRBV19 and TRBJ1-1, reads DGGITQSPKYLFRKEGQNVTLSCEQNLNHDAMYWYRQDPGQGLRLIYYSQIVNDFQKGDIAEGYSVSREKKESFPLTVTSAQKNPTAFYLCAARAGGDTEAFFGQGTRLTVV.

The chain employs TRBV5-1 and TRBJ2-2; D is ambiguous. Trimming took 2 bases from V and 2 from J, leaving 13 bases between them. The CDR3 contains 16 residues. Germline lookup yields CDR1 SGHRS and CDR2 YFSETQ. CDR3 in DNA: TGCGCCAGCAGCTTAGGAAATTTAGCCAACACCGGGGAGCTGTTTTTT. Translation: CASSLGNLANTGELFF.

This chain links TRBV25-1 with TRBJ1-2; a possible D gene is TRBD1 (6 bases). Germline-derived CDR1 and CDR2 are MGHDK and SYGVNS. Trimming took 6 bases from V and 6 from J, leaving 14 bases between them. The CDR3 loop spans 13 amino acids. CDR3 in amino acids: CASRSTGFDGYTF. The CDR3 region has the DNA TGTGCCAGCAGGAGCACAGGGTTTGATGGCTACACCTTC.

This clone was seen only once. This chain joins TRBV11-1 and TRBJ2-3; TRBD2 is a possible D gene (6 bases). The germline V gene has CDR1 SGHAT and CDR2 FQDESV (reference sequence). CDR3 size: 16 residues. Deletions cut 0 bases from V and 7 bases from J, with 17 bases between. CDR3 loop: CASSLAGGAGFYTQYF. The CDR3 DNA is TGTGCCAGCAGCTTAGCGGGGGGAGCCGGATTTTATACGCAGTATTTT.

The chain carries TRBV2 and TRBJ2-1; 8 positions match TRBD2. The junction had 9 bases not matched to a gene; V was cut back by 4 bases and J by 1 base. This CDR3 comprises 17 residues. From germline, CDR1 is SNHLY and CDR2 FYNNEI. The CDR3 is CASSAMSGRKSYNEQFF. The CDR3 coding sequence is TGTGCCAGCAGTGCAATGAGCGGGAGAAAGTCCTACAATGAGCAGTTCTTC.

The chain has TRBV19 and TRBJ1-5; 7 bases fit TRBD1. V lost 6 bases and J lost 7; bases outside the gene matches: 12. The CDR3 length is 15 residues. Looked up from germline, CDR1 is LNHDA and CDR2 is SQIVND (reference sequence). CDR3: CASSGGQLSGQPQHF. The CDR3, as DNA: TGTGCCAGTAGCGGGGGACAGCTCTCCGGGCAGCCCCAGCATTTT.

The V gene is TRBV2, the J gene TRBJ1-2, with TRBD1 matching over 7 bases. In germline, CDR1 is SNHLY, CDR2 FYNNEI. Trimming at V came to 6 bases and at J to 7 bases, leaving 8 bases not matched to a gene. The CDR3 length is 13 residues. The CDR3 loop is CASSDRALGGYTF. The DNA for the CDR3 is TGTGCCAGCAGCGACAGGGCCCTGGGTGGCTACACCTTC.

This clone was observed a handful of times. V and J are TRBV7-2 and TRBJ2-7; tentative D call: TRBD1 (5 bases). Germline lookup yields CDR1 SGHTA and CDR2 FQGNSA. The CDR3 contains 15 residues. V was clipped by 5 bases and J by 3 bases, with 17 bases between them. The CDR3, as DNA: TGTGCCAGCAGCCCCCGTGGTGGTAGGGGCTACGAGCAGTACTTC. This sequence encodes CASSPRGGRGYEQYF.

The chain employs TRBV6-1 and TRBJ2-7, with TRBD2 identical over 7 bases. Germline assignment: CDR1 MNHNS and CDR2 SASEGT. The V segment lost 2 bases and the J segment 6 bases; nucleotides outside the gene matches: 7. CDR3 length equals 14 residues. The CDR3 nucleotides read TGTGCCAGCAGTGAACATGGGACTACGGGCGAGCAGTACTTC. It translates to CASSEHGTTGEQYF.